These 14 T cell receptor beta chains share one sample of origin, sequenced in a study of shared clonotypes between healthy human individuals. Assay used: immunoSEQ multiplex PCR; TCRdb lists only in-frame clones, some missing. The sample lists some 2,500,000 clones, just under 95% occurring once. Sequencing input: naive CD4+ T cells from PBMCs. Subset given: CD45RA+ positively selected. The source is a man aged 18 to 30 in good health. Some clones in this sample may be carry-over from other donors' samples.

This chain uses TRBV18 with TRBJ1-5; unclear D gene. V dropped 3 bases and J dropped 0 bases, with 9 bases sitting between them. CDR3 size: 15 residues. Looked up from germline, CDR1 is KGHSH and CDR2 is LQKENI. CDR3 region: CASSPSSYSNQPQHF. In DNA, the CDR3 is TGTGCCAGCTCACCTTCGTCTTATAGCAATCAGCCCCAGCATTTT.

The V call is TRBV19, the J call TRBJ1-1; D remains unclear. V was shortened by 7 bases and J by 1 base, with 16 bases between the two germline ends. Germline CDR1 and CDR2: LNHDA and SQIVND (reference sequence). The CDR3 covers 15 residues. The CDR3 DNA reads as TGTGCCAGTATTTTTGAGGATTTGGGGAACACTGAAGCTTTCTTT. Residues: CASIFEDLGNTEAFF.

Turning to this clone: Additional DNA sequences in this sample encode the identical CDR3. The chain combines TRBV5-4 with TRBJ2-2; D might be TRBD1 (5 bases). CDR1 is SGHNT and CDR2 is YYREEE in the germline V gene (reference sequence). The CDR3 consists of 14 residues. V lost 0 bases and J 4 bases, leaving 7 bases between the germline ends. The CDR3 spells CASSLAGSTGELFF. Here the CDR3 DNA reads TGTGCCAGCAGCTTGGCAGGGTCCACCGGGGAGCTGTTTTTT.

This chain connects TRBV18 to TRBJ1-4; D not certain. V was clipped by 0 bases and J by 4 bases, with 12 bases between them. Germline V gene sequence: CDR1 KGHSH, CDR2 LQKENI. The CDR3 length is 16 residues. This CDR3 reads CASSPPPAGYNEKLFF. The DNA for the CDR3 is TGTGCCAGCTCACCACCCCCGGCAGGCTATAATGAAAAACTGTTTTTT.

The chain links TRBV18 to TRBJ2-1, with D maybe TRBD1 (7 bases). Trimming pared 1 base from V and 10 bases from J, leaving 14 bases between. The CDR3 is 14 residues long. CDR1 KGHSH and CDR2 LQKENI come from the germline V gene. This CDR3 reads CASSPRQGGGEQFF. The CDR3 coding sequence is TGTGCCAGCTCACCACGCCAGGGGGGAGGAGAGCAGTTCTTC.

The J gene is TRBJ1-1, the V gene TRBV5-5; D is perhaps TRBD1 (5 bases). The V end lost 1 base, the J end lost 0 bases, and 10 bases lay between the germline ends. Germline CDR1 reads SGHKS; CDR2 reads YYEKEE (reference sequence). The CDR3 runs 15 residues. The CDR3 spells CASSLRGTLNTEAFF. Here the CDR3 DNA reads TGTGCCAGCAGCTTGAGGGGTACATTGAACACTGAAGCTTTCTTT.

About this clone itself: The same CDR3 is also encoded by other DNA sequences in this sample. The rearrangement uses TRBV7-9 and TRBJ2-3; D could derive from TRBD1 or TRBD2 (5 bases each). This CDR3 spans 13 amino acids. Germline loops: CDR1 SEHNR, CDR2 FQNEAQ (reference sequence). Trimming shortened V by 3 bases and J by 1 base, and 5 bases separated the two germline ends. CDR3 residues: CASSLGGTDTQYF. For the CDR3, the DNA is TGTGCCAGCAGCTTGGGGGGCACAGATACGCAGTATTTT.

In the case of this clone: At the DNA level, this CDR3 is encoded by other sequences in the same sample as well. The chain is built from TRBV7-9 and TRBJ2-5; D remains unclear. The germline V and J ends were trimmed by 5 bases and 2 bases, with 3 bases remaining between them. The length of the CDR3 is 11 residues. The germline CDR1 and CDR2 sequences are SEHNR and FQNEAQ (reference sequence). CDR3 amino acids: CASSVQETQYF. The CDR3 coding sequence is TGTGCCAGCAGCGTTCAAGAGACCCAGTACTTC.

A single count supports this clone. The chain joins TRBV7-2 to TRBJ1-5; D is possibly TRBD1 (6 bases). Germline CDR1 and CDR2: SGHTA and FQGNSA. The CDR3 spans 16 residues. V was shortened by 5 bases and J by 6 bases, with 20 bases between the two germline ends. The CDR3: CASSLKTGSLGQPQHF. CDR3 nucleotide sequence: TGTGCCAGCAGCCTCAAAACAGGGTCGCTAGGTCAGCCCCAGCATTTT. The whole variable domain, remainder taken from reference TRBV7-2 and TRBJ1-5, is GAGVSQSPSNKVTEKGKDVELRCDPISGHTALYWYRQSLGQGLEFLIYFQGNSAPDKSGLPSDRFSAERTGGSVSTLTIQRTQQEDSAVYLCASSLKTGSLGQPQHFGDGTRLSIL.

The chain is built from TRBV14 and TRBJ2-2, with D possibly being TRBD1 (5 bases). CDR3 length: 14 residues. Per the germline V gene, CDR1 is SGHDN and CDR2 is FVKESK. Trimming took 3 bases from V and 6 from J, leaving 11 bases between them. CDR3 DNA: TGTGCCAGCAGCCACCAGGGAAGCGCCGGGGAGCTGTTTTTT. Residues: CASSHQGSAGELFF.

The V and J genes are TRBV6-5 and TRBJ1-1, with a possible D match to TRBD1 (6 bases). This CDR3 contains 15 residues. The V and J ends lost 0 bases and 4 bases respectively, with 12 bases between them. CDR1 and CDR2 (germline): MNHEY, SVGAGI. The CDR3 coding sequence is TGTGCCAGCAGTTACTCGGGGGGCGTAGGCACTGAAGCTTTCTTT. Its translation: CASSYSGGVGTEAFF.

The chain links TRBV7-3 to TRBJ2-5; TRBD2 aligns across 8 bases. The germline gives CDR1 SGHTA, CDR2 FQGTGA. V lost 5 bases, J lost 2 bases, and 10 bases stayed unmatched. The CDR3 covers 16 residues. The CDR3 DNA reads TGTGCCAGCAGCGCTGGAGCGGGAGCGCGACAAGAGACCCAGTACTTC. Protein: CASSAGAGARQETQYF.

The rearrangement links TRBV2 to TRBJ1-1; D is possibly TRBD1 (5 bases). CDR3 size: 14 residues. Trimming left V 4 bases short and J 0 bases short, with 9 bases between. Germline loops: CDR1 SNHLY, CDR2 FYNNEI. This chain's CDR3 is CASSGEGMNTEAFF. The CDR3 DNA sequence: TGTGCCAGCAGTGGGGAGGGGATGAACACTGAAGCTTTCTTT.

J is TRBJ2-2 and V is TRBV25-1; the D gene could be TRBD1 or TRBD2 (5 bases each). Germline V lookup: CDR1 MGHDK, CDR2 SYGVNS. This CDR3 is 14 amino acids long. V lost 1 base and J 5 bases, leaving 8 bases between the germline ends. The CDR3 nucleotides read TGTGCCAGCAGTGAATCGGGGCGAACCGGGGAGCTGTTTTTT. This codes for CASSESGRTGELFF. Supplemented by reference TRBV25-1 and TRBJ2-2, the full variable domain reads EADIYQTPRYLVIGTGKKITLECSQTMGHDKMYWYQQDPGMELHLIHYSYGVNSTEKGDLSSESTVSRIRTEHFPLTLESARPSHTSQYLCASSESGRTGELFFGEGSRLTVL.